One and the same sample provided the 13 T cell receptor beta chains below, sequenced in a study of response to subunit inactivated influenza vaccine (dated by TCRdb to 2016 to 2019). The library relied on RT-PCR. The sample was run on an Illumina HiSeq 2500. TCRdb reprocessing: public reads trimmed at Q25 with fastp, clones called with MiXCR, in-frame beta chains kept. Entries that share a CDR3 protein sequence are merged under the most common genes and DNA. The sample records 750,000 to 850,000 distinct CDR3 sequences, less than 20% of which are singletons. Together, the top ten hold roughly 10% of the sample. Material: PBMCs from blood, obtained 4 to 6 days after vaccination. These TCRs come from a middle-aged man who received an inactivated influenza vaccine. Donor details come from another sample of the same person, matched by shared clones.

The chain links TRBV4-3 to TRBJ2-1; TRBD1 might be the D (6 bases). Per germline, CDR1 LGHNA and CDR2 YSLEER. CDR3 length: 16 amino acids. The germline V and J ends were trimmed by 1 base and 12 bases, with 22 bases remaining between them. CDR3 region: CASSQVAGAFLGGQFF. The CDR3 coding sequence is TGCGCCAGCAGCCAAGTGGCAGGGGCCTTTTTAGGTGGGCAGTTCTTC.

As DNA, the CDR3 is TGTGCCAGCAGCCGAAATGGGCTAGCGGGAGCCTACGAGCAGTACTTC. It yields the protein CASSRNGLAGAYEQYF. The chain employs TRBV7-9 and TRBJ2-7, with 10 positions matching TRBD2. This CDR3 comprises 16 residues. Germline CDR1 and CDR2: SEHNR and FQNEAQ (reference sequence). The junction had 9 bases not matched to a gene; V was cut back by 5 bases and J by 2 bases.

This clonotype was found a few times. J is TRBJ2-2 and V is TRBV2; possibly TRBD2 for D (5 bases). Trimming left V 2 bases short and J 6 bases short, with 10 bases between. The CDR3 spans 14 residues. From germline, CDR1 is SNHLY and CDR2 FYNNEI. CDR3 region: CASSEIKGAGELFF. The CDR3 coding sequence is TGTGCCAGCAGTGAAATAAAGGGAGCCGGGGAGCTGTTTTTT.

The sample holds a few counts of this clonotype. The CDR3 loop is CASSARGGHYGYTF. CDR3 nucleotide sequence: TGTGCCAGCAGCGCCCGGGGGGGCCACTATGGCTACACCTTC. The chain is built from TRBV9 and TRBJ1-2; perhaps TRBD1 as D (6 bases). The CDR3 consists of 14 residues. The V end was cut by 3 bases, the J end by 3 bases, with 12 bases between. Per germline, CDR1 SGDLS and CDR2 YYNGEE.

This clonotype was seen more than once but under ten times. This chain links TRBV4-3 with TRBJ2-1; 7 positions match TRBD2. The CDR3 sequence is 16 residues long. Looked up from germline, CDR1 is LGHNA and CDR2 is YSLEER. V shed 0 bases, J shed 3 bases, and the junction held 5 bases outside the gene matches. For the CDR3, the DNA is TGCGCCAGCAGCCAAGATCTGGGGGGGGGCTACAATGAGCAGTTCTTC. This translates into CASSQDLGGGYNEQFF.

The chain has TRBV12-3 or TRBV12-4 and TRBJ1-3; D gene uncertain. There are 14 residues in the CDR3. The V and J ends lost 10 bases and 2 bases respectively, with 15 bases between them. The CDR3 DNA sequence: TGTGCCACCCTCTGGATGTATGCTGGAAACACCATATATTTT. This codes for CATLWMYAGNTIYF.

This clonotype came up a few times. The gene calls are TRBV20-1 and TRBJ1-5, with a possible D match to TRBD1 (6 bases). Trimming removed 3 bases from V and 4 bases from J, with 13 bases in between. The CDR3 extends over 14 amino acids. Germline V gene sequence: CDR1 DFQATT, CDR2 SNEGSKA (reference sequence). The CDR3 is CSARTQGRNQPQHF. The CDR3 nucleotides read TGCAGTGCTAGGACACAGGGTCGGAATCAGCCCCAGCATTTT.

This clonotype was seen a few times. J is TRBJ2-7 and V is TRBV4-1, with 8 bases that match TRBD1. In germline, CDR1 is MGHRA, CDR2 YSYEKL. Trimming took 0 bases from V and 3 from J; bases not matched to a gene: 10. The CDR3 consists of 17 residues. This CDR3 reads CASSQDYSPGQDYEQYF. In nucleotides, the CDR3 is TGCGCCAGCAGCCAAGATTATAGTCCGGGACAGGACTACGAGCAGTACTTC.

This chain links TRBV5-6 with TRBJ2-1; 7 positions agree with TRBD2. This CDR3 spans 14 amino acids. The V segment lost 6 bases and the J segment 3 bases; nucleotides outside the gene matches: 6. Germline values: CDR1 SGHDT, CDR2 YYEEEE. CDR3 protein: CASTMGGFYNEQFF. As DNA, the CDR3 is TGTGCCAGCACCATGGGGGGGTTCTACAATGAGCAGTTCTTC.

J is TRBJ2-7 and V is TRBV18; 8 nucleotides line up with TRBD1. This CDR3 has 15 residues. CDR1 is KGHSH and CDR2 is LQKENI in the germline V gene. After removal of 4 bases from V and 1 base from J, the junction contained 6 bases not matched to a gene. The CDR3 spells CASSRETGASYEQYF. The CDR3 DNA reads TGTGCCAGCTCACGAGAGACAGGGGCTTCCTACGAGCAGTACTTC. Full variable domain (missing parts from reference TRBV18 and TRBJ2-7): NAGVMQNPRHLVRRRGQEARLRCSPMKGHSHVYWYRQLPEEGLKFMVYLQKENIIDESGMPKERFSAEFPKEGPSILRIQQVVRGDSAAYFCASSRETGASYEQYFGPGTRLTVT.

The CDR3 nucleotides read TGTGCCAGCAGCTTAGGGCTAGCGGGAGCTAGTGAGCAGTTCTTC. Amino acid sequence: CASSLGLAGASEQFF. V is TRBV7-7 and J is TRBJ2-1; 10 nucleotides align to TRBD2. There are 15 residues in the CDR3. V dropped 1 base and J dropped 9; count of bases not matched to a gene: 6. The V gene's germline CDR1 is SSHAT and CDR2 FNYEAQ (reference sequence).

This clonotype has more than one count but fewer than ten. This sequence joins TRBV6-5 and TRBJ2-1, with 8 bases lining up with TRBD2. The germline V gene has CDR1 MNHEY and CDR2 SVGAGI. After removal of 0 bases from V and 8 bases from J, the junction contained 6 bases not matched to a gene. The length of the CDR3 is 15 residues. The CDR3 DNA is TGTGCCAGCAGTTACTCGTCGGGAGGGTTTGATGAGCAGTTCTTC. Translated, it gives CASSYSSGGFDEQFF.

V is TRBV4-3 and J is TRBJ2-5; TRBD2 matches at 8 bases. Germline values: CDR1 LGHNA, CDR2 YSLEER. The CDR3 sequence is 20 residues long. The ends lost 0 bases at V and 5 bases at J; junction bases unmatched: 20. Here the CDR3 reads CASSQDFWGPGGSSEETQYF. CDR3 in DNA: TGCGCCAGCAGCCAAGATTTTTGGGGCCCGGGAGGGTCAAGCGAGGAGACCCAGTACTTC.